The text below deals with one T cell receptor (beta chain). At least ten counts were recorded for this clonotype. There is no known antigen for this receptor. Nothing much larger sits one base from this clone, and base qualities are not available. These data belong to a study of neurological immune-mediated disorders (dated by TCRdb to about 2019). In terms of the full investigation: Using UMI-based sequencing, the study compared peripheral blood TCR-beta repertoires from patients with HTLV-I-associated myelopathy (HAM/TSP), patients with multiple sclerosis, and healthy controls. The approximately 110 TCR-beta libraries included longitudinal samples, technical triplicates and paired sorted CD4+ and CD8+ T-cell subsets alongside PBMC samples. The cohort comprised 68 subjects: some 14 HAM/TSP patients, roughly 34 multiple sclerosis patients and 20 healthy controls. Each longitudinal HAM/TSP and healthy donor was sampled at 3 time-points spaced at about 3-40 month intervals.

Study-level results and caveats: Across subjects, expanded clones never shared an identical CDR3 amino acid sequence, which suggests that the TCR-beta repertoires in every group were private. TCR clonal expansion was highest in HAM/TSP patients and lowest in MS patients, with MS patients falling below even healthy controls.

The intended sense of this specimen's time point label: longitudinal time-point 1 (baseline). The healthy controls were volunteers from a blood bank in Maryland, USA. For unsorted PBMC libraries, 2 million PBMCs were used after storage in RNAlater at -80 degrees C until RNA extraction. Peripheral blood was subjected to Ficoll-Hypaque density gradient centrifugation to isolate PBMCs, which were then cryopreserved in liquid nitrogen. The CDR3 starts with the cysteine, ends with the phenylalanine, and has 19 residues. The DNA shown is the 57-base CDR3, in frame from base 1. Trimming leaves V shorter by 4 bases and J shorter by 6 bases, with the junction holding 18 bases beyond the gene matches. The germline V gene gives CDR1 as ENHRY and CDR2 as SYGVKD. To synthesize cDNA, template-switch 5'RACE was performed with a primer carrying a 10-nucleotide random unique molecular identifier so that each TCR transcript was tagged. Every sequencing run covered 15-18 subjects and yielded more than 200 million TCR-beta sequences. The RNeasy kit was used for extraction of total RNA. Using the KAPA Real-time Library Amplification kit, TCR-beta VDJ regions were amplified with primers for the TCR constant region and the 5'RACE anchor. Sample indexes and Illumina adaptors were added in a first PCR, and a second PCR then increased library yield. After purification with Ampure beads, the TCR product of roughly 650 bp was size-selected on a 2% E-gel SizeSelection system. Before pooling, library quality was assessed on a Bioanalyzer, concentration was determined with Qubit, and library quantification was performed with the Kapa Library Quantification kit. An Illumina HiSeq 2500 was used to sequence the libraries paired-end at 2 x 150 bp. To increase sequence diversity, roughly 24-32% phiX was spiked into each library pool. The study's processing was this. The quality-filtered reads were processed with the UMI-based MiGEC pipeline, whose error correction step removed more than 85% of the raw TCR sequences. IMGT germline references were used for aligning VDJ genes, and each clonotype was defined as a unique CDR3 amino acid sequence together with its V-J genes. Clonal expansion, Shannon diversity and CDR3 relatedness (CalcPairwiseDistances, ClusterSamples) were evaluated with VDJtools, and phylogenetic trees were built with CLCbio workbench. Clones with at least 8 unique UMIs were defined as expanded, with this threshold being based on coefficient-of-variation modelling across technical triplicates. In TCRdb, the public reads were trimmed at Q25 with fastp and aligned with MiXCR, with productive beta chains retained. CDR3 protein duplicates are merged, each entry listing the most common genes and DNA. The V and J calls reflect TCRdb's pipeline rather than the authors' work. The sample contains 60,000 to 90,000 distinct CDR3 sequences, roughly 10% of them found a single time. Roughly a tenth of the sample is taken by the ten largest.

Sequences were obtained from PBMCs. This receptor was identified in a man aged 30 to 39 in good health. This chain is built from TRBV10-3 and TRBJ2-1; 10 bases in between match TRBD2. The DNA sequence follows: TGTGCCATCAGTGGTGGACAGGGAGGGCTAGCGGGAGTCTCCAATGAGCAGTTCTTC. Its amino acids are CAISGGQGGLAGVSNEQFF.